These 9 T cell receptor beta chains share one sample of origin, sequenced in a study of cytomegalovirus exposure and HLA in healthy donors. A multiplex PCR was run with 60 Vbeta primers and 13 Jbeta primers. The assay was immunoSEQ multiplex PCR, and TCRdb's table has in-frame clones only and misses some. In the table there are over 200,000 clones, 82% of which are singletons. Sequenced input: PBMCs. The receptors derive from a woman aged 40 to 55 in good health and CMV-seropositive.

The chain links TRBV2 to TRBJ2-3; the D gene is possibly TRBD2 (6 bases). V lost 4 bases and J 0 bases, leaving 11 bases between the germline ends. Germline V gene lookup returns CDR1 SNHLY and CDR2 FYNNEI. The CDR3 is made up of 15 amino acids. CDR3: CASSVEGLSTDTQYF. DNA of the CDR3: TGTGCCAGCAGTGTGGAGGGGCTTAGCACAGATACGCAGTATTTT.

The chain employs TRBV18 and TRBJ1-6; D uncertain. The CDR3 has 15 residues. The germline V gene has CDR1 KGHSH and CDR2 LQKENI. The V end was cut by 1 base, the J end by 6 bases, with 10 bases between. The CDR3 here is CASSPREDGNSPLHF. The CDR3 DNA reads TGTGCCAGCTCACCACGGGAGGACGGTAATTCACCCCTCCACTTT.

The rearrangement uses TRBV7-3 and TRBJ2-5; a weak D match, TRBD2 (6 bases). This CDR3 region has 16 residues. Germline lookup yields CDR1 SGHTA and CDR2 FQGTGA. With 5 bases removed from V and 2 bases from J, the gap between germline ends came to 18 bases. CDR3 sequence (DNA): TGTGCCAGCAGCCCCGGGGCTAGCGCCCTACAAGAGACCCAGTACTTC. Protein product: CASSPGASALQETQYF. Full variable domain (rest looked up from reference TRBV7-3 and TRBJ2-5): GAGVSQTPSNKVTEKGKYVELRCDPISGHTALYWYRQSLGQGPEFLIYFQGTGAADDSGLPNDRFFAVRPEGSVSTLKIQRTERGDSAVYLCASSPGASALQETQYFGPGTRLLVL.

A few counts support this clone. The chain carries TRBV12-5 and TRBJ2-7; 7 nucleotides agree with TRBD2. The ends lost 0 bases at V and 6 bases at J; junction bases unmatched: 8. The CDR3 runs 15 residues. Germline V gene data show CDR1 as LGHNT and CDR2 as FRNRAP. The CDR3 DNA follows: TGTGCTAGTGGTTTGGTACGTGGCGGGAGTCCCGAGCAGTACTTC. As protein: CASGLVRGGSPEQYF.

This chain links TRBV6-5 with TRBJ1-2; TRBD1 matches 11 bases. J lost 3 bases, V lost 2 bases, and 5 bases had no gene match. CDR1 and CDR2 (germline): MNHEY, SVGAGI. There are 16 residues in the CDR3. CDR3 in amino acids: CASSYGTGGSDYGYTF. As DNA, the CDR3 is TGTGCCAGCAGTTACGGGACAGGGGGATCGGACTATGGCTACACCTTC.

This clone was recorded once. The V gene is TRBV5-1, the J gene TRBJ1-4, with D tentatively TRBD1 (6 bases). V lost 0 bases and J lost 7, with 13 bases in between. CDR3 size: 15 residues. From germline, CDR1 is SGHRS and CDR2 YFSETQ. CDR3 DNA: TGCGCCAGCAGCTTGGGTTACAGGGCGAGTGAAAAACTGTTTTTT. It yields the protein CASSLGYRASEKLFF. Full variable domain (outside the CDR3, taken from reference TRBV5-1 and TRBJ1-4): KAGVTQTPRYLIKTRGQQVTLSCSPISGHRSVSWYQQTPGQGLQFLFEYFSETQRNKGNFPGRFSGRQFSNSRSEMNVSTLELGDSALYLCASSLGYRASEKLFFGSGTQLSVL.

A single count supports this clone. The J gene is TRBJ1-1, the V gene TRBV14; TRBD1 is a possible D gene (5 bases). In germline, CDR1 is SGHDN, CDR2 FVKESK. The length of the CDR3 is 13 residues. The CDR3 DNA sequence: TGTCTTAGCGGGGCGGGGACGAACACTGAAGCTTTCTTT. This codes for CLSGAGTNTEAFF. The variable domain in full, completed from reference TRBV14 and TRBJ1-1, reads EAGVTQFPSHSVIEKGQTVTLRCDPISGHDNLYWYRRVMGKEIKFLLHFVKESKQDESGMPNNRFLAERTGGTYSTLKVQPAELEDSGVYFCLSGAGTNTEAFFGQGTRLTVV.

This chain uses TRBV6-5 with TRBJ2-1, with 9 bases identical to TRBD2. Germline CDR1 reads MNHEY; CDR2 reads SVGAGI. The length of the CDR3 is 16 residues. J gave up 5 bases and V 2 bases, and 7 bases lay outside the gene matches. Written as DNA, the CDR3 is TGTGCCAGCAGTTACAAGGCGGGAGGGCCCCACAATGAGCAGTTCTTC. Translating it yields CASSYKAGGPHNEQFF.

CDR3 residues: CASRGVGLAGTDTQYF. The CDR3 DNA is TGTGCCAGTAGAGGGGTCGGACTAGCGGGCACAGATACGCAGTATTTT. V gene TRBV19 combines with J gene TRBJ2-3; 10 nucleotides line up with TRBD2. The CDR3 length is 16 residues. Trimming at V came to 6 bases and at J to 1 base, leaving 7 bases not matched to a gene. The V gene's germline CDR1 is LNHDA and CDR2 SQIVND (reference sequence).